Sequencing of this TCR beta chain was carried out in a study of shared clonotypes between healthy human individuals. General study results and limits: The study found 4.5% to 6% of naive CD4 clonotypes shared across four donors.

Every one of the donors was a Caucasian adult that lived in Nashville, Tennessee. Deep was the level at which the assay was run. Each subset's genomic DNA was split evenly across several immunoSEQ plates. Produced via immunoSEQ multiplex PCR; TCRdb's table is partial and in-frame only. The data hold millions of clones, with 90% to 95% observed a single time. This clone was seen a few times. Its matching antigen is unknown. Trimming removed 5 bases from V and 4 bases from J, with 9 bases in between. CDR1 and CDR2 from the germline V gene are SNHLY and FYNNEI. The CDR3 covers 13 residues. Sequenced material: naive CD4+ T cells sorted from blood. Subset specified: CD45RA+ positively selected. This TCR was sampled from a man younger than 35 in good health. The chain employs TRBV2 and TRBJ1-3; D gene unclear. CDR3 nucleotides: TGTGCCAGCAGTCCTGAACTAGGAAACACCATATATTTT. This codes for CASSPELGNTIYF.